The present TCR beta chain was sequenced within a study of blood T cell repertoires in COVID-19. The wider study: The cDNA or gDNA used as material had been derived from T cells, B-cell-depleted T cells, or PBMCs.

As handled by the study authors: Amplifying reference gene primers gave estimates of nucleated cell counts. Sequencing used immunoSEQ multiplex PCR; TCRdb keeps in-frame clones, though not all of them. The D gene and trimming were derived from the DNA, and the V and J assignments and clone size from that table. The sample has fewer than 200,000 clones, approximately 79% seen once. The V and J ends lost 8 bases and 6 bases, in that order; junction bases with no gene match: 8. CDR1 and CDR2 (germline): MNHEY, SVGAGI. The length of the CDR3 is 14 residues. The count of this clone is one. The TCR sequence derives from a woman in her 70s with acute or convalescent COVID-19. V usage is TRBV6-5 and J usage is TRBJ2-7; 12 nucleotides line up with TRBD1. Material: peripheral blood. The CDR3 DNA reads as TGTGCCAGCTTCACTCGGGACAGGGGGCCCGAGCAGTACTTC. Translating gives CASFTRDRGPEQYF.